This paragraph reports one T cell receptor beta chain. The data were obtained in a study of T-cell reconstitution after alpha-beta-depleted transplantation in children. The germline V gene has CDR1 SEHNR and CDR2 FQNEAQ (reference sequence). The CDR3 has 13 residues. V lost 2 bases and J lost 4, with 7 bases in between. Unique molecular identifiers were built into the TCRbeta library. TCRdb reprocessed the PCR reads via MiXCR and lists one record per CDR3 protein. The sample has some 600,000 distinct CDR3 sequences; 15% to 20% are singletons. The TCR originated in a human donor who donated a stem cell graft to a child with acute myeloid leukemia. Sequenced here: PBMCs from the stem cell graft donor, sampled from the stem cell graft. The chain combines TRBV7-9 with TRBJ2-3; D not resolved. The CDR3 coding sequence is TGTGCCAGCAGCTTAAAAACAGCAGATACGCAGTATTTT. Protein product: CASSLKTADTQYF.